The text below deals with one T cell receptor beta chain. Its specificity is not known. The sample comes from a study of T-cell memory formation after mild COVID-19. Study observations and caveats: Clones that contracted from day 15 to 85 were balanced CD4/CD8, while later expanders leaned CD4+. Contracting clones localized mainly to CM and EM when CD4+ and mainly to EMRA when CD8+.

Trimming took 2 bases from V and 3 from J, leaving 13 bases between them. Germline assignment: CDR1 SQVTM and CDR2 ANQGSEA. CDR3 length: 14 residues. Using constant-segment primers, 5'RACE produced TCR alpha and TCR beta cDNA libraries carrying sample barcodes and UMIs. TCRdb reanalysed the 5' RACE reads using MiXCR and keeps one entry per CDR3 protein. This table has fewer than 550,000 distinct CDR3 sequences, 15% to 25% appearing once. The J gene is TRBJ1-1, the V gene TRBV29-1, with TRBD1 as a possible D gene (5 bases). Sequenced: PBMCs or a T cell subset sorted from them (not recorded which). This TCR was sampled from an adult woman who had mild COVID-19 (a few samples of this study predate the infection). Cell type and time point are not known. CDR3 coding DNA: TGCAGCGTTGAACAACGGGGGACGTACACTGAAGCTTTCTTT. Residues: CSVEQRGTYTEAFF.